The table lists the clone carrying this T cell receptor beta chain with a few counts. Sample-barcoded 5' priming and a J-beta primer mix drove a second PCR of roughly 7 to 11 cycles. One entry per CDR3 protein, called by TCRdb with MiXCR from the 5' RACE reads. The sample lists about 780,000 distinct CDR3 sequences, around 24% occurring once. It was roughly 10 milliliters of peripheral blood that were drawn from each donor. The data originate from a study of blood T cells in healthy people across ages. These data are also associated with another study on T cells of mothers and their children.

The material sequenced was blood. This TCR was recovered from a boy aged 5-17 years in good health.

The CDR3 DNA follows: TGCAGTGCTAGGACTAGCGGGGGCCGGTACCAAGAGACCCAGTACTTC. Encoded protein: CSARTSGGRYQETQYF. The rearrangement links TRBV20-1 to TRBJ2-5, with 12 positions matching TRBD2. J lost 0 bases, V lost 3 bases, and 5 bases had no gene match. CDR3 size: 16 residues. Looked up from germline, CDR1 is DFQATT and CDR2 is SNEGSKA (reference sequence).